A selection of T cell receptor beta chains follows, all from one sample in a study of T cells after yellow fever vaccination. TCRdb re-analysed the 5' RACE reads in MiXCR, keeping a single row per CDR3 protein. The profile covers about 580,000 distinct CDR3 sequences, with around 17% appearing a single time and 15% to 20% taken by the ten largest. The starting material was PBMCs, obtained about 5 days after the first yellow fever vaccination. The receptors here all came from a young man who received the YFV17D yellow fever vaccine. The CDR3 runs from the conserved cysteine through the conserved F or W. The D gene is left open where the match is weak. Some rows mark clone size as missing; the rest say once, few, many or name a class of expanded clone.

CDR3aa: CASSLDGLYEQFF
CDR3nt: TGTGCCAGCAGCTTAGACGGACTATATGAGCAGTTCTTC
d_gene: .
j_gene: TRBJ2-1
v_gene: TRBV7-2
abundance: .

CDR3aa: CASSPRADYEQFF
CDR3nt: TGTGCCAGCAGCCCCCGGGCCGACTATGAGCAGTTCTTC
d_gene: .
j_gene: TRBJ2-1
v_gene: TRBV5-4
abundance: .

CDR3aa: CASSYGLSSYEQYF
CDR3nt: TGCGCCAGCAGCTATGGACTGTCCTCCTACGAGCAGTACTTC
d_gene: .
j_gene: TRBJ2-7
v_gene: TRBV5-1
abundance: .

CDR3aa: CASKVYGYTF
CDR3nt: TGTGCCAGCAAGGTCTATGGCTACACCTTC
d_gene: .
j_gene: TRBJ1-2
v_gene: TRBV6-1
abundance: few

CDR3aa: CASSVGPGQGRGSGYGYTF
CDR3nt: TGTGCCAGCAGCGTCGGCCCAGGACAGGGCAGGGGCAGCGGCTATGGCTACACCTTC
d_gene: TRBD1
j_gene: TRBJ1-2
v_gene: TRBV9
abundance: few

CDR3aa: CASSFTYPNRAEAFF
CDR3nt: TGTGCCAGCAGTTTCACTTATCCCAACCGGGCTGAAGCTTTCTTT
d_gene: .
j_gene: TRBJ1-1
v_gene: TRBV12-3/TRBV12-4
abundance: .

CDR3aa: CASSSGTGETSLHF
CDR3nt: TGCGCCAGCAGCTCGGGGACAGGCGAGACGTCCCTCCACTTT
d_gene: TRBD1
j_gene: TRBJ1-6
v_gene: TRBV5-1
abundance: .

CDR3aa: CASSPQGNQPQHF
CDR3nt: TGTGCCAGCAGTCCACAGGGGAATCAGCCCCAGCATTTT
d_gene: TRBD1
j_gene: TRBJ1-5
v_gene: TRBV7-9
abundance: many

CDR3aa: CSVGSSGYNEQFF
CDR3nt: TGCAGCGTTGGAAGTAGCGGTTACAATGAGCAGTTCTTC
d_gene: .
j_gene: TRBJ2-1
v_gene: TRBV29-1
abundance: .

CDR3aa: CASSLGLVAEQFF
CDR3nt: TGTGCCAGCAGCTTGGGACTAGTGGCTGAGCAGTTCTTC
d_gene: TRBD2
j_gene: TRBJ2-1
v_gene: TRBV7-2
abundance: .

CDR3aa: CSATPGYEQYF
CDR3nt: TGCAGTGCTACTCCCGGCTACGAGCAGTACTTC
d_gene: .
j_gene: TRBJ2-7
v_gene: TRBV20-1
abundance: few

CDR3aa: CSVRQGRETQYF
CDR3nt: TGCAGCGTACGACAGGGGCGAGAGACCCAGTACTTC
d_gene: TRBD1
j_gene: TRBJ2-5
v_gene: TRBV29-1
abundance: few

CDR3aa: CASSQDPGLKETQYF
CDR3nt: TGCGCCAGCAGCCAAGATCCGGGGCTAAAAGAGACCCAGTACTTC
d_gene: .
j_gene: TRBJ2-5
v_gene: TRBV4-3
abundance: .

CDR3aa: CASSLAPGGEGSTDTQYF
CDR3nt: TGCGCCAGCAGCTTGGCCCCAGGGGGCGAGGGAAGCACAGATACGCAGTATTTT
d_gene: TRBD1
j_gene: TRBJ2-3
v_gene: TRBV5-1
abundance: many

CDR3aa: CASTEHAQTSGAPTDTQYF
CDR3nt: TGTGCCAGCACCGAACATGCTCAGACTAGCGGGGCTCCCACAGATACGCAGTATTTT
d_gene: TRBD2
j_gene: TRBJ2-3
v_gene: TRBV7-6
abundance: .

CDR3aa: CRAGGEGNQPQHF
CDR3nt: TGCAGGGCGGGCGGAGAAGGCAATCAGCCCCAGCATTTT
d_gene: .
j_gene: TRBJ1-5
v_gene: TRBV20-1
abundance: few

CDR3aa: CSATLPAGSNSPLHF
CDR3nt: TGCAGTGCTACACTCCCGGCGGGTTCTAATTCACCCCTCCACTTT
d_gene: .
j_gene: TRBJ1-6
v_gene: TRBV20-1
abundance: .

CDR3aa: CASSLSRDSRFENTEAFF
CDR3nt: TGCGCCAGCAGCCTTAGCCGGGACTCCCGGTTTGAGAACACTGAAGCTTTCTTT
d_gene: .
j_gene: TRBJ1-1
v_gene: TRBV4-3
abundance: .

CDR3aa: CASSLDPDRGHLNTEAFF
CDR3nt: TGTGCCAGCAGCTTGGACCCTGACAGGGGGCATCTGAACACTGAAGCTTTCTTT
d_gene: TRBD1
j_gene: TRBJ1-1
v_gene: TRBV5-6
abundance: few

CDR3aa: CASSLARDAGYTF
CDR3nt: TGTGCCAGCAGCTTAGCCAGGGACGCTGGCTACACCTTC
d_gene: .
j_gene: TRBJ1-2
v_gene: TRBV7-8
abundance: .

CDR3aa: CASSRNRAPNTEAFF
CDR3nt: TGTGCCAGCTCACGCAACAGGGCCCCAAACACTGAAGCTTTCTTT
d_gene: .
j_gene: TRBJ1-1
v_gene: TRBV18
abundance: .

CDR3aa: CASSSPARGIPNYGYTF
CDR3nt: TGTGCCAGCAGTTCCCCGGCCAGGGGGATTCCCAACTATGGCTACACCTTC
d_gene: TRBD1
j_gene: TRBJ1-2
v_gene: TRBV6-2/TRBV6-3
abundance: .

CDR3aa: CASSLTGQGQETQYF
CDR3nt: TGCGCCAGCAGCTTGACGGGACAGGGCCAAGAGACCCAGTACTTC
d_gene: TRBD1
j_gene: TRBJ2-5
v_gene: TRBV5-1
abundance: .

CDR3aa: CASRRQGVGNQPQHF
CDR3nt: TGTGCCAGCAGGAGACAGGGGGTGGGCAATCAGCCCCAGCATTTT
d_gene: TRBD1
j_gene: TRBJ1-5
v_gene: TRBV6-1
abundance: .

CDR3aa: CASSPTQGETQYF
CDR3nt: TGTGCCAGCAGCCCCACACAAGGGGAGACCCAGTACTTC
d_gene: .
j_gene: TRBJ2-5
v_gene: TRBV3-1
abundance: .

CDR3aa: CATSGQGVIQYF
CDR3nt: TGTGCCACCAGTGGACAGGGGGTCATTCAGTACTTC
d_gene: TRBD1
j_gene: TRBJ2-4
v_gene: TRBV24-1
abundance: .

CDR3aa: CASSQVLAIFAAGEQFF
CDR3nt: TGTGCCAGCAGCCAAGTGTTAGCGATCTTTGCCGCTGGTGAGCAGTTCTTC
d_gene: .
j_gene: TRBJ2-1
v_gene: TRBV3-1
abundance: .

CDR3aa: CASSQMGRGELGSPLHF
CDR3nt: TGCGCCAGCAGCCAGATGGGACGGGGGGAATTGGGTTCACCCCTCCACTTT
d_gene: .
j_gene: TRBJ1-6
v_gene: TRBV4-1
abundance: .

CDR3aa: CASNPQGRETQYF
CDR3nt: TGTGCCAGCAACCCGCAGGGACGGGAGACCCAGTACTTC
d_gene: .
j_gene: TRBJ2-5
v_gene: TRBV2
abundance: .

CDR3aa: CASTPRGGFGYTF
CDR3nt: TGTGCCAGCACCCCTAGGGGCGGTTTTGGCTACACCTTC
d_gene: .
j_gene: TRBJ1-2
v_gene: TRBV27
abundance: few

CDR3aa: CASSAVIANTGELFF
CDR3nt: TGTGCCAGCAGTGCTGTGATCGCGAACACCGGGGAGCTGTTTTTT
d_gene: .
j_gene: TRBJ2-2
v_gene: TRBV6-4
abundance: many

CDR3aa: CAISGNRGQETQYF
CDR3nt: TGTGCCATCAGTGGAAACAGGGGCCAAGAGACCCAGTACTTC
d_gene: TRBD1
j_gene: TRBJ2-5
v_gene: TRBV10-3
abundance: .

CDR3aa: CASTRDREETQYF
CDR3nt: TGTGCCAGCACCAGGGACAGGGAAGAGACCCAGTACTTC
d_gene: TRBD1
j_gene: TRBJ2-5
v_gene: TRBV5-5
abundance: few

CDR3aa: CASSGQGAPSYGYTF
CDR3nt: TGTGCCAGCAGTGGCCAGGGGGCGCCCAGCTATGGCTACACCTTC
d_gene: TRBD1
j_gene: TRBJ1-2
v_gene: TRBV2
abundance: .

CDR3aa: CSAEGRGLQPQHF
CDR3nt: TGCAGTGCTGAGGGGAGGGGGCTTCAGCCCCAGCATTTT
d_gene: TRBD1
j_gene: TRBJ1-5
v_gene: TRBV20-1
abundance: few

CDR3aa: CASSTTSAGYSYEQYF
CDR3nt: TGTGCCAGCAGTACTACTAGCGCGGGATACTCCTACGAGCAGTACTTC
d_gene: TRBD2
j_gene: TRBJ2-7
v_gene: TRBV28
abundance: .